Below are 32 T cell receptor beta chains sequenced from a single sample in a study of control samples from healthy donors and cancer patients. Produced via immunoSEQ multiplex PCR; TCRdb's table is partial and in-frame only. The sample yields 100,000 or so clones, about 89% seen once. Sequencing used blood. These receptors all come from a man younger than 40 in good health.

The gene calls are TRBV30 and TRBJ1-2; D ambiguous. The CDR3 covers 14 residues. CDR1 and CDR2 from the germline V gene are GTSNPN and SVGIG (reference sequence). The V gene lost 1 base and the J gene lost 0 bases, with 9 bases spanning the gap. The CDR3 DNA follows: TGTGCCTGGAGTGGAAGACGGACTAACTATGGCTACACCTTC. The encoded protein is CAWSGRRTNYGYTF.

This chain connects TRBV15 to TRBJ2-6; D gene unclear. The CDR3 is 15 amino acids. V was cut by 0 bases and J by 0 bases, with 3 bases left in between. Germline V CDR1 and CDR2: LNHNV, YYDKDF (reference sequence). This chain's CDR3 is CATSRDNSGANVLTF. The CDR3 coding sequence is TGTGCCACCAGCAGAGACAACTCTGGGGCCAACGTCCTGACTTTC. Supplemented by reference TRBV15 and TRBJ2-6, the full variable domain reads DAMVIQNPRYQVTQFGKPVTLSCSQTLNHNVMYWYQQKSSQAPKLLFHYYDKDFNNEADTPDNFQSRRPNTSFCFLDIRSPGLGDTAMYLCATSRDNSGANVLTFGAGSRLTVL.

The rearrangement uses TRBV5-4 and TRBJ2-2; TRBD1 agrees at 8 bases. This CDR3 has 15 amino acids. The germline CDR1 and CDR2 sequences are SGHNT and YYREEE (reference sequence). With V trimmed by 5 bases and J by 0 bases, 3 bases remained unmatched. CDR3 amino acids: CASSQDRANTGELFF. The CDR3, as DNA: TGTGCCAGCAGTCAGGACAGGGCGAACACCGGGGAGCTGTTTTTT.

This clone appeared once. The chain recombines TRBV5-6 with TRBJ2-5; TRBD2 aligns across 8 bases. Germline V CDR1 and CDR2: SGHDT, YYEEEE. The CDR3 is 14 residues long. V lost 0 bases and J lost 4; bases outside the gene matches: 2. This CDR3 is CASSLAGGVETQYF. The DNA of the CDR3 is TGTGCCAGCAGCTTGGCCGGGGGGGTAGAGACCCAGTACTTC.

The chain is built from TRBV25-1 and TRBJ1-1; TRBD1 matches at 9 bases. Germline CDR1 reads MGHDK; CDR2 reads SYGVNS. This CDR3 is built from 13 residues. J lost 7 bases, V lost 5 bases, and 5 bases had no gene match. CDR3 amino acids: CASSPQGAGEAFF. The CDR3 DNA follows: TGTGCCAGCAGTCCACAGGGGGCTGGTGAAGCTTTCTTT. Full variable domain (outside the CDR3, taken from reference TRBV25-1 and TRBJ1-1): EADIYQTPRYLVIGTGKKITLECSQTMGHDKMYWYQQDPGMELHLIHYSYGVNSTEKGDLSSESTVSRIRTEHFPLTLESARPSHTSQYLCASSPQGAGEAFFGQGTRLTVV.

The CDR3 reads CASSHRGSHEKLFF. The CDR3 coding sequence is TGTGCCAGCAGCCATCGGGGAAGTCATGAAAAACTGTTTTTT. V usage is TRBV3-1 (or the pseudogene TRBV3-2) and J usage is TRBJ1-4; D gene unclear. CDR3 size: 14 residues. V was clipped by 3 bases and J by 6 bases, with 11 bases between them. Germline CDR1 LGHDT, CDR2 YNNKEL (reference sequence).

For the CDR3, the DNA is TGTGCCAGCAGCGGATTAAGGGGCGAGCAGTACGTC. This encodes CASSGLRGEQYV. The V call is TRBV6-5, the J call TRBJ2-7; maybe TRBD1 (5 bases). Germline V gene sequence: CDR1 MNHEY, CDR2 SVGAGI. V was clipped by 6 bases and J by 6 bases, with 12 bases between them. This CDR3 is built from 12 residues.

The chain recombines TRBV6-5 with TRBJ2-7; D ambiguous. The length of the CDR3 is 15 residues. Germline V gives CDR1 MNHEY, CDR2 SVGAGI. V lost 0 bases to trimming and J lost 1 base, with 10 bases between them. The CDR3 sequence is CASSYSRENSYEQYF. CDR3 DNA sequence: TGTGCCAGCAGTTACTCAAGGGAAAATTCCTACGAGCAGTACTTC.

The chain joins TRBV5-1 to TRBJ2-5; 10 nucleotides align to TRBD2. V trimming: 4 bases; J trimming: 5 bases; junction bases outside the gene matches: 8. Germline CDR1 is SGHRS and CDR2 is YFSETQ. The length of the CDR3 is 15 residues. CDR3 in DNA: TGCGCCAGCAGCCCGCTAGCGGGGGCCGGGGAGACCCAGTACTTC. Translated: CASSPLAGAGETQYF.

This chain uses TRBV11-2 with TRBJ2-1; D remains unclear. CDR1 is SGHAT and CDR2 is FQNNGV in the germline V gene. The CDR3 is 13 amino acids. The ends were cut back, 1 base at V and 4 bases at J, with 5 bases in the middle. The CDR3 sequence: CASSLGQYNEQFF. The CDR3 DNA reads as TGTGCCAGCAGCTTAGGCCAGTACAATGAGCAGTTCTTC.

V usage is TRBV25-1 and J usage is TRBJ1-1, with a possible D match to TRBD1 (5 bases). This CDR3 spans 14 amino acids. Trimming left V 3 bases short and J 5 bases short, with 13 bases between. In germline, CDR1 is MGHDK, CDR2 SYGVNS. CDR3 in amino acids: CASSDGRVGTEAFF. In nucleotides, the CDR3 is TGTGCCAGCAGTGACGGCAGGGTGGGAACTGAAGCTTTCTTT. The complete variable domain, with remaining parts taken from reference TRBV25-1 and TRBJ1-1, reads EADIYQTPRYLVIGTGKKITLECSQTMGHDKMYWYQQDPGMELHLIHYSYGVNSTEKGDLSSESTVSRIRTEHFPLTLESARPSHTSQYLCASSDGRVGTEAFFGQGTRLTVV.

This clone has more than one count but fewer than ten. This chain joins TRBV19 and TRBJ1-2; D remains ambiguous. Per the germline V gene, CDR1 is LNHDA and CDR2 is SQIVND (reference sequence). The V and J ends lost 11 bases and 0 bases respectively, with 16 bases between them. This CDR3 has 14 residues. The CDR3 sequence is CASRVGGTNYGYTF. CDR3 nucleotide sequence: TGTGCCTCACGCGTAGGCGGTACTAACTATGGCTACACCTTC.

The gene calls are TRBV19 and TRBJ2-1; TRBD2 aligns across 10 bases. This CDR3 has 19 residues. With V trimmed by 6 bases and J by 0 bases, 14 bases remained unmatched. Per germline, CDR1 LNHDA and CDR2 SQIVND (reference sequence). The CDR3 DNA is TGTGCCAGTAGCCTTAGCGGGAGGCTCATCGCTCGCTCCTACAATGAGCAGTTCTTC. Amino acids: CASSLSGRLIARSYNEQFF. The full variable domain, completed using reference TRBV19 and TRBJ2-1, is DGGITQSPKYLFRKEGQNVTLSCEQNLNHDAMYWYRQDPGQGLRLIYYSQIVNDFQKGDIAEGYSVSREKKESFPLTVTSAQKNPTAFYLCASSLSGRLIARSYNEQFFGPGTRLTVL.

V is TRBV19 and J is TRBJ1-6; 9 nucleotides align to TRBD1. The CDR3 is made up of 15 amino acids. V trimming: 5 bases; J trimming: 7 bases; junction bases outside the gene matches: 6. The germline gives CDR1 LNHDA, CDR2 SQIVND (reference sequence). CDR3 in amino acids: CASSARDRENSPLHF. The CDR3 DNA is TGTGCCAGTAGTGCCCGGGACAGGGAAAATTCACCCCTCCACTTT. The whole variable domain, filled in from reference TRBV19 and TRBJ1-6, reads DGGITQSPKYLFRKEGQNVTLSCEQNLNHDAMYWYRQDPGQGLRLIYYSQIVNDFQKGDIAEGYSVSREKKESFPLTVTSAQKNPTAFYLCASSARDRENSPLHFGNGTRLTVT.

The chain uses TRBV15 and TRBJ2-3; 9 bases are shared with TRBD2. The CDR3 is 15 amino acids. CDR1 is LNHNV, CDR2 YYDKDF, per germline (reference sequence). Trimming removed 1 base from V and 1 base from J; junction bases left unmatched: 0. The CDR3 nucleotides are TGTGCCACCAGCAGAGTAGCGGGAGGCACAGATACGCAGTATTTT. Its protein product is CATSRVAGGTDTQYF.

The rearrangement joins TRBV19 to TRBJ1-2, with D possibly matching TRBD1 (6 bases). There are 15 residues in the CDR3. V was cut by 0 bases and J by 8 bases, with 16 bases left in between. The germline CDR1 and CDR2 sequences are LNHDA and SQIVND (reference sequence). The CDR3 spells CASSIETGFWGGYTF. The CDR3, as DNA: TGTGCCAGTAGTATAGAGACAGGCTTTTGGGGAGGCTACACCTTC.

The chain links TRBV12-5 to TRBJ1-5; possibly TRBD1 for D (6 bases). CDR3 length equals 17 residues. V lost 2 bases and J 0 bases, leaving 14 bases between the germline ends. Germline assignment: CDR1 LGHNT and CDR2 FRNRAP. The DNA of the CDR3 is TGTGCTAGTGGTTTGCGGTTGGCAGGGGTTAGCAATCAGCCCCAGCATTTT. Protein sequence: CASGLRLAGVSNQPQHF. Drawing the rest from reference TRBV12-5 and TRBJ1-5, the complete variable domain is DARVTQTPRHKVTEMGQEVTMRCQPILGHNTVFWYRQTMMQGLELLAYFRNRAPLDDSGMPKDRFSAEMPDATLATLKIQPSEPRDSAVYFCASGLRLAGVSNQPQHFGDGTRLSIL.

J is TRBJ2-7 and V is TRBV30; the D gene is possibly TRBD2 (6 bases). V gave up 1 base and J gave up 3 bases, with 10 bases separating them. CDR1 and CDR2 from the germline V gene are GTSNPN and SVGIG (reference sequence). The CDR3 spans 13 residues. For the CDR3, the DNA is TGTGCCTGGAGTGGGTGGGGAGGCTACGAGCAGTACTTC. This gives the protein CAWSGWGGYEQYF.

This chain links TRBV24-1 with TRBJ1-2; TRBD1 might be the D (6 bases). This CDR3 region has 16 residues. Germline V lookup: CDR1 KGHDR, CDR2 SFDVKD. V shed 5 bases and J shed 4 bases, with 19 bases lying between them. The CDR3 coding sequence is TGTGCCACCAGTGTTCCCAGGACAGTCCAACTCTATGGCTACACCTTC. Translating gives CATSVPRTVQLYGYTF.

The rearrangement links TRBV12-3 or TRBV12-4 to TRBJ1-1, with no clear D. Trimming took 3 bases from V and 7 from J, leaving 9 bases between them. CDR3 length equals 12 residues. CDR3 protein: CASSFQAFEAFF. CDR3 nucleotide sequence: TGTGCCAGCAGTTTTCAAGCCTTTGAAGCTTTCTTT.

In DNA form, the CDR3 reads TGTGCCAGTAGTATATTCGGCCAGGGAAGCGAGACCCAGTACTTC. It is translated as CASSIFGQGSETQYF. The rearrangement joins TRBV19 to TRBJ2-5, with a possible D match to TRBD1 (5 bases). V was cut by 2 bases and J by 5 bases, with 15 bases left in between. The CDR3 totals 15 residues. The germline CDR1 and CDR2 sequences are LNHDA and SQIVND (reference sequence).

The V gene is TRBV7-2, the J gene TRBJ2-1; 7 nucleotides align to TRBD1. V was pared by 1 base and J by 8 bases, with 11 bases of the junction left unmatched. From germline, CDR1 is SGHTA and CDR2 FQGNSA. CDR3 size: 16 residues. CDR3 protein: CASSLESMRTGHEQFF. The CDR3 region has the DNA TGTGCCAGCAGCTTAGAGTCGATGAGGACAGGTCATGAGCAGTTCTTC.

The V and J genes are TRBV30 and TRBJ1-6, with unresolved D. Looked up from germline, CDR1 is GTSNPN and CDR2 is SVGIG (reference sequence). Between the trimmed V and J ends, which lost 2 bases and 8 bases, there was a span of 10 bases. CDR3 length: 13 amino acids. The CDR3 DNA reads as TGTGCCTGGAGTCGAGACGGAGATTCACCCCTCCACTTT. It specifies CAWSRDGDSPLHF.

This sequence joins TRBV12-3 or TRBV12-4 and TRBJ2-5; D possibly corresponds to TRBD1 (6 bases). The CDR3 length is 12 residues. Trimming took off 6 bases at V and 7 bases at J, with 12 bases between the two ends. CDR3 coding DNA: TGTGCCAGCAGCTTGGGGGCGGGGACCCAGTACTTC. Amino acids: CASSLGAGTQYF.

This clone was seen only once. The chain combines TRBV3-1 (or the pseudogene TRBV3-2) with TRBJ1-1; D uncertain. The V end was cut by 1 base, the J end by 10 bases, with 10 bases between. CDR3 size: 12 residues. The germline V gene has CDR1 LGHDT and CDR2 YNNKEL (reference sequence). CDR3: CASSQAPLAAFF. The CDR3 DNA is TGTGCCAGCAGCCAAGCCCCCTTAGCAGCTTTCTTT.

J is TRBJ2-2 and V is TRBV19; 16 bases fit TRBD2. Germline CDR1 reads LNHDA; CDR2 reads SQIVND (reference sequence). V dropped 4 bases and J dropped 6; count of bases not matched to a gene: 5. CDR3 length equals 17 residues. Here the CDR3 reads CASSTPGTSGRAGELFF. Here the CDR3 DNA reads TGTGCCAGTAGTACGCCAGGGACTAGCGGGAGGGCCGGGGAGCTGTTTTTT. Using reference TRBV19 and TRBJ2-2 for the parts outside the CDR3, the full variable domain is DGGITQSPKYLFRKEGQNVTLSCEQNLNHDAMYWYRQDPGQGLRLIYYSQIVNDFQKGDIAEGYSVSREKKESFPLTVTSAQKNPTAFYLCASSTPGTSGRAGELFFGEGSRLTVL.

The chain combines TRBV30 with TRBJ2-7, with D maybe TRBD2 (5 bases). The CDR3 loop spans 12 amino acids. Between the trimmed V and J ends, which lost 2 bases and 4 bases, there was a span of 9 bases. Per the germline V gene, CDR1 is GTSNPN and CDR2 is SVGIG (reference sequence). CDR3 bases: TGTGCCTGGAGTTTCGGGGATTACGAGCAGTACTTC. It specifies CAWSFGDYEQYF.

The chain links TRBV7-9 to TRBJ2-3; possibly TRBD2 for D (6 bases). The CDR3 is made up of 16 amino acids. CDR1 is SEHNR and CDR2 is FQNEAQ in the germline V gene (reference sequence). V lost 2 bases, J lost 0 bases, and 12 bases lay in between. CDR3 coding DNA: TGTGCCAGCAGCTTATTCGGGGGAGGAAGCACAGATACGCAGTATTTT. Protein product: CASSLFGGGSTDTQYF. Combining the CDR3 with reference TRBV7-9 and TRBJ2-3 gives the whole variable domain DTGVSQNPRHKITKRGQNVTFRCDPISEHNRLYWYRQTLGQGPEFLTYFQNEAQLEKSRLLSDRFSAERPKGSFSTLEIQRTEQGDSAMYLCASSLFGGGSTDTQYFGPGTRLTVL.

The chain recombines TRBV28 with TRBJ2-2; D is unresolved. Trimming pared 6 bases from V and 4 bases from J, leaving 9 bases between. Per germline, CDR1 MDHEN and CDR2 SYDVKM. The CDR3 covers 13 residues. The CDR3 sequence: CASRASGTGELFF. In nucleotides, the CDR3 is TGTGCCAGCAGAGCATCAGGCACCGGGGAGCTGTTTTTT.

The chain uses TRBV10-1 and TRBJ2-7, with TRBD2 as a possible D gene (5 bases). Germline assignment: CDR1 WNHNN and CDR2 SYGVQD (reference sequence). The CDR3 has 14 residues. Trimming shortened V by 4 bases and J by 2 bases, and 12 bases separated the two germline ends. CDR3 bases: TGCGCCAGCAGTGGGACGGAGGCTCCCTACGAGCAGTACTTC. Protein sequence: CASSGTEAPYEQYF.

The V call is TRBV24-1, the J call TRBJ2-5; a possible D gene is TRBD1 (7 bases). Germline V gene sequence: CDR1 KGHDR, CDR2 SFDVKD. With 3 bases removed from V and 4 bases from J, the gap between germline ends came to 20 bases. The CDR3 sequence is 17 residues long. The chain's CDR3 is CATSDLKGAQGGETQYF. CDR3 in DNA: TGTGCCACCAGTGATCTTAAGGGGGCGCAGGGGGGAGAGACCCAGTACTTC.

J is TRBJ2-7 and V is TRBV4-1; D is undetermined. Per germline, CDR1 MGHRA and CDR2 YSYEKL. V gave up 4 bases and J gave up 3 bases, with 10 bases separating them. This CDR3 is built from 13 residues. This CDR3 reads CASSLGMGYEQYV. The CDR3, as DNA: TGCGCCAGCAGCCTTGGGATGGGCTACGAGCAGTACGTC.